One sample yielded the 5 T cell receptor beta chains listed below, sequenced in a study of vaccination and CD4 T cells after COVID-19 (dated by TCRdb to 2022 to 2024). The antigens these receptors bind are not known. What the treatment or condition label conveys for this sample: roughly ten-day PBMC culture with coronavirus spike peptide pools or control peptides (ViraFEST assay). Receptor libraries were prepared by PCR. The sequencer was an Illumina iSeq 100. DNA from cultured CD4+ T cells was subjected to TCR sequencing with the Oncomine TCR Beta short-read assay at the Johns Hopkins FTIC core. The public reads were run again by TCRdb, first through fastp at Q25 and then through MiXCR, and only productive beta chains were kept. Merged by CDR3 protein, the rows form single entries marked with the most common genes and DNA. Here the sample has about 11,000 distinct CDR3 sequences; roughly 28% occur a single time. In total, the top ten clones hold 7.5% to 9% of the sample.

The sample was CD4+ T cells from blood, cultured in vitro. The source of these receptors is a human donor who had recovered from COVID-19.

This chain uses TRBV5-1 with TRBJ1-1, with TRBD1 matching 8 bases. There are 14 residues in the CDR3. V lost 1 base to trimming and J lost 4 bases; unmatched junction nucleotides: 3. Per the germline V gene, CDR1 is SGHRS and CDR2 is YFSETQ. The CDR3 nucleotides are TGCGCCAGCAGCTTGCAGGGGGCCGCCACTGAAGCTTTCTTT. Its translation is CASSLQGAATEAFF.

V and J are TRBV6-2 or TRBV6-3 and TRBJ1-5; tentatively, D is TRBD1 (6 bases). The CDR3 is 17 amino acids. CDR1 and CDR2 (germline): MNHEY, SVGEGT. V lost 2 bases to trimming and J lost 5 bases, with 19 bases between them. The CDR3 DNA reads TGTGCCAGCAGTTACCCCGGGACACTCCAGGGTCATCAGCCCCAGCATTTT. It translates to CASSYPGTLQGHQPQHF.

Concerning this clonotype: One junction end disagrees with the germline gene, perhaps due to a read error. The chain joins TRBV11-3 to TRBJ1-1; D might be TRBD1 (5 bases). There are 13 residues in the CDR3. CDR1 is SGHNT and CDR2 is YENEEA in the germline V gene. This chain's CDR3 is CASSPRSGLEALF. CDR3 in DNA: TGTGCCAGCAGCCCCCGGTCGGGACTCGAAGCTCTCTTT.

CDR3 sequence: CASSQTSGASYEQYF. In DNA, the CDR3 is TGTGCCAGCAGCCAGACTAGCGGGGCCTCCTACGAGCAGTACTTC. This sequence joins TRBV11-3 and TRBJ2-7, with 11 bases fitting TRBD2. Germline CDR1 reads SGHNT; CDR2 reads YENEEA. With 5 bases clipped from V and 0 bases from J, the junction kept 3 bases outside the gene matches. The CDR3 totals 15 residues.

This chain's CDR3 is CSVYLPFTYEQYF. CDR3 nucleotide sequence: TGCAGCGTTTATCTTCCGTTCACCTACGAGCAGTACTTC. The chain uses TRBV29-1 and TRBJ2-7; D gene unclear. This CDR3 is built from 13 residues. CDR1 is SQVTM, CDR2 ANQGSEA, per germline. Trimming stripped 5 bases from V and 2 bases from J, with 13 bases between.